The table lists the clone carrying this T cell receptor beta chain with a few counts. The sample comes from a study of T cell repertoires in cytomegalovirus infection. TCRdb processed the reads anew with MiXCR; each CDR3 protein has one entry. The sample has about 440,000 distinct CDR3 sequences; about 33% are singletons. The source of this sequence is a human donor in good health (CMV status not recorded). Some clones in this sample may be carry-over from other donors' samples. Sequences were obtained from PBMCs.

The CDR3 coding sequence is TGTGCCAGCACGGGACAGAATAATTCACCCCTCCACTTT. The encoded protein is CASTGQNNSPLHF. This sequence joins TRBV12-3 or TRBV12-4 and TRBJ1-6, with TRBD1 identical over 7 bases. V shed 7 bases, J shed 5 bases, and the junction held 2 bases outside the gene matches. The CDR3 loop spans 13 amino acids.